Sequencing of this T cell receptor beta chain was carried out in a study of T cell changes during pregnancy in multiple sclerosis. The CDR3 loop spans 12 amino acids. Germline V gene lookup returns CDR1 MNHNS and CDR2 SASEGT. V gave up 4 bases and J gave up 7 bases; unmatched junction bases: 3. The method was immunoSEQ multiplex PCR; TCRdb's version includes in-frame clones alone and lacks a portion of them. The sample gives roughly 110,000 clones, 75% to 95% of which show up once; 1.5% to 2% is in the top ten. This clone was seen once. The chain employs TRBV6-1 and TRBJ1-1; 7 bases are a match to TRBD1. The sequence was collected from a female donor with multiple sclerosis, enrolled in a pregnancy study. The sequencing here drew on peripheral blood, taken before pregnancy. CDR3 sequence (DNA): TGTGCCAGCAGTGTGGACAGGAATGAAGCTTTCTTT. Translated: CASSVDRNEAFF.